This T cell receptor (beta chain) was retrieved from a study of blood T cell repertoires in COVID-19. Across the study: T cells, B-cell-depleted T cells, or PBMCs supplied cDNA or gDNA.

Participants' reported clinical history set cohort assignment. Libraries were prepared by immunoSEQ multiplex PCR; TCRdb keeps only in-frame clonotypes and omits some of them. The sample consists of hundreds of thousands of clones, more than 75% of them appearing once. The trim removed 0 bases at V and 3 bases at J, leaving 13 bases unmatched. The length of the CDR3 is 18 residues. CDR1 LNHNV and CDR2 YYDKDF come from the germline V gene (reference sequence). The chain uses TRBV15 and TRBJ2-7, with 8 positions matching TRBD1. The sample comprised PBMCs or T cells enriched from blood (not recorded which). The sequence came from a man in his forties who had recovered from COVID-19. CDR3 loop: CATSRDFPSGGAFYEQYF. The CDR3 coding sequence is TGTGCCACCAGCAGAGACTTCCCTTCAGGGGGCGCTTTCTACGAGCAGTACTTC.